Listed here are 26 T cell receptor beta chains from one sample, sequenced in a study of T cells after yellow fever vaccination. TCRdb called the 5' RACE reads again in MiXCR, with one record for every CDR3 protein. The sample holds 500,000 to 650,000 distinct CDR3 sequences, 17% seen once. The specimen was PBMCs, collected about 5 days after the first yellow fever vaccination. The receptors originated from a man aged 18 to 29 who received the YFV17D yellow fever vaccine.

This clonotype was found a few times. The V gene is TRBV20-1, the J gene TRBJ2-5; unclear D gene. The germline CDR1 and CDR2 sequences are DFQATT and SNEGSKA (reference sequence). CDR3 length: 11 amino acids. V was shortened by 3 bases and J by 5 bases, with 7 bases between the two germline ends. The CDR3 region has the DNA TGCAGTGCTAGCCGGGCGGAGACCCAGTACTTC. This codes for CSASRAETQYF.

The genes are TRBV5-1 and TRBJ1-2; 8 bases align to TRBD1. V was pared by 0 bases and J by 7 bases, with 2 bases of the junction left unmatched. CDR1 and CDR2 from the germline V gene are SGHRS and YFSETQ. The length of the CDR3 is 13 residues. CDR3 region: CASSLETGAGYTF. DNA of the CDR3: TGCGCCAGCAGCTTGGAGACAGGGGCTGGCTACACCTTC.

This clonotype was found a few times. The chain carries TRBV7-6 and TRBJ2-2; 9 positions agree with TRBD1. The CDR3 covers 17 residues. Germline V gives CDR1 SGHVS, CDR2 FNYEAQ. Trimming removed 4 bases from V and 7 bases from J; junction bases left unmatched: 13. Here the CDR3 reads CASSSRPPTGGHGELFF. The CDR3 region has the DNA TGTGCCAGCAGCTCCCGCCCGCCGACAGGGGGGCACGGGGAGCTGTTTTTT.

The chain combines TRBV2 with TRBJ1-1; D is undetermined. The CDR3 is 14 residues long. V lost 6 bases to trimming and J lost 1 base, with 12 bases between them. CDR1 SNHLY and CDR2 FYNNEI come from the germline V gene. The CDR3 nucleotides are TGTGCCAGCAGGCCTCGACTGCCGAACACTGAAGCTTTCTTT. Translated, it gives CASRPRLPNTEAFF.

This clonotype has only a few counts. The chain uses TRBV3-1 and TRBJ2-5, with D possibly TRBD1 on 6 matching bases. The V end lost 3 bases, the J end lost 3 bases, and 11 bases lay between the germline ends. The CDR3 has 14 residues. From germline, CDR1 is LGHDT and CDR2 YNNKEL (reference sequence). CDR3: CASSQWQGKETQYF. CDR3 nucleotides: TGTGCCAGCAGCCAGTGGCAGGGGAAAGAGACCCAGTACTTC.

The rearrangement joins TRBV12-3 or TRBV12-4 to TRBJ1-5, with 9 nucleotides matching TRBD1. Trimming at V came to 1 base and at J to 3 bases, leaving 1 base not matched to a gene. CDR3 length: 15 amino acids. CDR3 protein: CASSLGDRDNQPQHF. In nucleotides, the CDR3 is TGTGCCAGCAGTTTAGGGGACAGGGACAATCAGCCCCAGCATTTT.

This clonotype was found a few times. The genes are TRBV12-3 or TRBV12-4 and TRBJ2-3; 7 bases fit TRBD1. The CDR3 contains 15 residues. V lost 5 bases, J lost 1 base, and 6 bases stayed unmatched. Written as DNA, the CDR3 is TGTGCCAGCAGTCGGACAACAGGGGGCACAGATACGCAGTATTTT. Amino acids: CASSRTTGGTDTQYF.

There are a few counts of this clonotype. The CDR3 sequence: CSARPGTGKSGELFF. CDR3 DNA: TGCAGTGCTAGACCCGGGACAGGGAAGTCCGGGGAGCTGTTTTTT. This chain joins TRBV20-1 and TRBJ2-2, with 9 bases aligning to TRBD1. V was clipped by 2 bases and J by 6 bases; unmatched bases: 7. CDR3 size: 15 residues. CDR1 and CDR2 from the germline V gene are DFQATT and SNEGSKA (reference sequence).

This clonotype was found a few times. The CDR3 region is CASSFPNYNEQFF. The CDR3 nucleotides are TGTGCCAGCAGTTTCCCGAACTACAATGAGCAGTTCTTC. The chain links TRBV27 to TRBJ2-1; D gene unclear. Deletions cut 3 bases from V and 3 bases from J, with 6 bases between. The CDR3 sequence is 13 residues long. CDR1 is MNHEY and CDR2 is SMNVEV in the germline V gene (reference sequence).

This clonotype was detected only a few times. The rearrangement joins TRBV20-1 to TRBJ2-1, with D perhaps being TRBD1 or TRBD2 (5 bases each). Germline V CDR1 and CDR2: DFQATT, SNEGSKA (reference sequence). The CDR3 is 14 residues long. V lost 4 bases, J lost 1 base, and 11 bases lay in between. CDR3 DNA sequence: TGCAGTGCTACGGGGCATCGTTCCTACAATGAGCAGTTCTTC. It encodes CSATGHRSYNEQFF.

The chain joins TRBV12-3 or TRBV12-4 to TRBJ2-7, with D unclear. The V and J ends lost 3 bases and 1 base respectively, with 4 bases between them. The CDR3 loop spans 12 amino acids. The CDR3 nucleotides read TGTGCCAGCAGTTTGCTGTCCTACGAGCAGTACTTC. Protein product: CASSLLSYEQYF.

In this sample, this clonotype turned up a few times. The chain uses TRBV20-1 and TRBJ2-5; TRBD1 aligns across 8 bases. The CDR3 runs to 13 residues. V shed 6 bases, J shed 5 bases, and the junction held 8 bases outside the gene matches. Germline loops: CDR1 DFQATT, CDR2 SNEGSKA (reference sequence). The CDR3 is CSARQGRMETQYF. The CDR3 nucleotides are TGCAGTGCACGACAGGGGAGGATGGAGACCCAGTACTTC.

V is TRBV5-6 and J is TRBJ2-7, with D perhaps being TRBD1 or TRBD2 (5 bases each). V dropped 3 bases and J dropped 3 bases, with 10 bases sitting between them. The germline CDR1 and CDR2 sequences are SGHDT and YYEEEE. This CDR3 spans 13 amino acids. CDR3 protein: CASSWDGLYEQYV. As DNA, the CDR3 is TGTGCCAGCAGCTGGGACGGTCTCTACGAGCAGTACGTC.

This clonotype was counted between two and nine times. V gene TRBV10-3 combines with J gene TRBJ2-3; TRBD2 matches 9 bases. Trimming removed 0 bases from V and 9 bases from J; junction bases left unmatched: 10. This CDR3 has 16 residues. Germline values: CDR1 ENHRY, CDR2 SYGVKD. The CDR3 sequence: CAISESRGGGRGTQYF. The CDR3 DNA reads TGTGCCATCAGTGAGTCACGCGGGGGGGGCCGTGGGACGCAGTATTTT.

Many counts were recorded for this clonotype. V and J are TRBV28 and TRBJ1-2; TRBD1 matches at 10 bases. V gave up 6 bases and J gave up 6 bases; unmatched junction bases: 10. Germline V gene data show CDR1 as MDHEN and CDR2 as SYDVKM. The CDR3 length is 15 residues. CDR3 nucleotides: TGTGCCAGCAGCTCCGGGACAGGGGTGAGGGATGGCTACACCTTC. Its protein product is CASSSGTGVRDGYTF.

This chain connects TRBV20-1 to TRBJ2-1; 9 nucleotides line up with TRBD2. This CDR3 is built from 13 residues. Germline V CDR1 and CDR2: DFQATT, SNEGSKA (reference sequence). Trimming took 6 bases from V and 6 from J; bases not matched to a gene: 6. CDR3 amino acids: CSAAGTSLNEQFF. The CDR3 DNA is TGCAGTGCAGCCGGGACTAGCCTCAATGAGCAGTTCTTC.

This clonotype was seen a few times. This rearrangement joins TRBV5-1 to TRBJ1-2; 7 bases fit TRBD1. J gave up 4 bases and V 4 bases, and 7 bases lay outside the gene matches. Germline V gives CDR1 SGHRS, CDR2 YFSETQ. There are 14 residues in the CDR3. CDR3: CASSPGTDLYGYTF. The CDR3 DNA reads TGCGCCAGCAGCCCCGGGACAGATCTCTATGGCTACACCTTC.

This clonotype was picked up a small number of times. The chain carries TRBV20-1 and TRBJ1-5; D unresolved. CDR1 is DFQATT and CDR2 is SNEGSKA in the germline V gene (reference sequence). Trimming took off 1 base at V and 5 bases at J, with 9 bases between the two ends. The CDR3 has 13 residues. Here the CDR3 DNA reads TGCAGTGCTAGAGGCCAGGAATATCAGCCCCAGCATTTT. This gives the protein CSARGQEYQPQHF.

The CDR3: CAWSAIVLGNSPLHF. The CDR3 nucleotides are TGTGCCTGGAGTGCCATCGTGTTGGGTAATTCACCCCTCCACTTT. This rearrangement joins TRBV30 to TRBJ1-6; D ambiguous. The V and J ends lost 1 base and 6 bases respectively, with 13 bases between them. Germline CDR1 is GTSNPN and CDR2 is SVGIG (reference sequence). The CDR3 is made up of 15 amino acids.

This sequence joins TRBV7-9 and TRBJ2-7; possibly TRBD2 for D (6 bases). Per the germline V gene, CDR1 is SEHNR and CDR2 is FQNEAQ (reference sequence). Trimming removed 5 bases at V and 1 base at J, with 9 bases between. This CDR3 region has 13 residues. For the CDR3, the DNA is TGTGCCAGCAGCGAGGAGGGGTCCTACGAGCAGTACGTC. It is translated as CASSEEGSYEQYV.

This clonotype appeared a few times. V is TRBV7-2 and J is TRBJ2-5; weak D call: TRBD2 (5 bases). Trimming took off 4 bases at V and 3 bases at J, with 12 bases between the two ends. This CDR3 is 14 amino acids long. Germline lookup yields CDR1 SGHTA and CDR2 FQGNSA. CDR3 region: CASSSDWGEETQYF. In nucleotides, the CDR3 is TGTGCCAGCAGCTCGGACTGGGGAGAAGAGACCCAGTACTTC.

The chain recombines TRBV6-1 with TRBJ2-1; 8 nucleotides match TRBD1. V shed 6 bases, J shed 4 bases, and the junction held 8 bases outside the gene matches. The CDR3 covers 15 residues. CDR1 and CDR2 from the germline V gene are MNHNS and SASEGT. CDR3 in DNA: TGTGCCAGCAGAAACGGACAGGGAACTTACAATGAGCAGTTCTTC. Translating it yields CASRNGQGTYNEQFF.

This sequence joins TRBV19 and TRBJ2-2; the D gene could be TRBD1 or TRBD2 (5 bases each). The CDR3 runs to 15 residues. Germline loops: CDR1 LNHDA, CDR2 SQIVND (reference sequence). The V end lost 6 bases, the J end lost 6 bases, and 17 bases lay between the germline ends. This chain's CDR3 is CASRKPDGTPGELFF. CDR3 nucleotides: TGTGCCAGTAGGAAGCCCGATGGGACGCCCGGGGAGCTGTTTTTT. The full variable domain, in which reference TRBV19 and TRBJ2-2 provide the parts outside the CDR3, is DGGITQSPKYLFRKEGQNVTLSCEQNLNHDAMYWYRQDPGQGLRLIYYSQIVNDFQKGDIAEGYSVSREKKESFPLTVTSAQKNPTAFYLCASRKPDGTPGELFFGEGSRLTVL.

The table lists this clonotype with a few counts. V gene TRBV4-3 combines with J gene TRBJ1-2; unclear D gene. There are 14 residues in the CDR3. Germline values: CDR1 LGHNA, CDR2 YSLEER. V was pared by 0 bases and J by 4 bases, with 9 bases between. CDR3 nucleotide sequence: TGCGCCAGCAGCCAAGATTCAACCTCCTATGGCTACACCTTC. This codes for CASSQDSTSYGYTF.

The V gene is TRBV27, the J gene TRBJ1-5; unclear D gene. Trimming cost V 4 bases and J 1 base, with 11 bases left between them. CDR3 size: 15 residues. Germline CDR1 reads MNHEY; CDR2 reads SMNVEV (reference sequence). The CDR3 reads CASSSIDTSNQPQHF. The CDR3 nucleotides are TGTGCCAGCAGTTCTATTGACACGAGCAATCAGCCCCAGCATTTT.

This clonotype appeared a few times. V gene TRBV27 combines with J gene TRBJ2-2; 10 nucleotides agree with TRBD1. The CDR3 extends over 17 amino acids. Germline V gives CDR1 MNHEY, CDR2 SMNVEV (reference sequence). V lost 3 bases and J lost 4; bases outside the gene matches: 8. CDR3 amino acids: CASSFPGQGFGTGELFF. Written as DNA, the CDR3 is TGTGCCAGCAGTTTTCCGGGACAGGGGTTTGGCACCGGGGAGCTGTTTTTT.